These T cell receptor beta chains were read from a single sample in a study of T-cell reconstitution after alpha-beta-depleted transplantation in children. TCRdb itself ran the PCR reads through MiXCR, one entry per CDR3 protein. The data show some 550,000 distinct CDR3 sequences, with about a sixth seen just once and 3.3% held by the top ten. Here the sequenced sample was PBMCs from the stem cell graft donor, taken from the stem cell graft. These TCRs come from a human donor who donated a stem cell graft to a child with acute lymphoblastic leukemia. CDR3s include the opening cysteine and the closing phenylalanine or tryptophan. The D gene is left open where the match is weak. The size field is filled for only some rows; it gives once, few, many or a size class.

CDR3nt: TGCGCCAGCAGCTTCGAGGGGGAGACCCAGTACTTC
CDR3aa: CASSFEGETQYF
abundance: few
v_gene: TRBV5-1
len: 12
d_gene: NA
j_gene: TRBJ2-5

CDR3nt: TGTGCCAGCAGCGGGCGGAAGGAGCAGTTCTTC
CDR3aa: CASSGRKEQFF
abundance: NA
v_gene: TRBV6-6
len: 11
d_gene: NA
j_gene: TRBJ2-1

CDR3nt: TGTGCCAGCACCATTAGTGGTGCAGCGGGTCAGCCCCAGCATTTT
CDR3aa: CASTISGAAGQPQHF
abundance: NA
v_gene: TRBV12-3/TRBV12-4
len: 15
d_gene: NA
j_gene: TRBJ1-5

CDR3nt: TGTGCCAGCAGTTATGGGCCGAGGGGGGCTGGGGCCAACGTCCTGACTTTC
CDR3aa: CASSYGPRGAGANVLTF
abundance: few
v_gene: TRBV6-5
len: 17
d_gene: NA
j_gene: TRBJ2-6

CDR3nt: TGTGCCAGCAGCGCGGGACAGGGGGTTTACATTCAGTACTTC
CDR3aa: CASSAGQGVYIQYF
abundance: few
v_gene: TRBV9
len: 14
d_gene: TRBD1
j_gene: TRBJ2-4

CDR3nt: TGCAGCGTTGGCCAGCGGAACACTGAAGCTTTCTTT
CDR3aa: CSVGQRNTEAFF
abundance: few
v_gene: TRBV29-1
len: 12
d_gene: NA
j_gene: TRBJ1-1

CDR3nt: TGCGCCAGCAGCTCCTGGACAGTCCCCGAGGAGCAGTACTTC
CDR3aa: CASSSWTVPEEQYF
abundance: NA
v_gene: TRBV5-1
len: 14
d_gene: NA
j_gene: TRBJ2-7

CDR3nt: TGTGCCACCAGCAGAGATCCTTCGCGAGGGGCCCAAGAGACCCAGTACTTC
CDR3aa: CATSRDPSRGAQETQYF
abundance: NA
v_gene: TRBV15
len: 17
d_gene: NA
j_gene: TRBJ2-5

CDR3nt: TGTGCCAGCTCACCTACTCAAGAGACCCAGTACTTC
CDR3aa: CASSPTQETQYF
abundance: NA
v_gene: TRBV18
len: 12
d_gene: NA
j_gene: TRBJ2-5

CDR3nt: TGCGCCAGCAGCTTGGAGGTGGGGGCAGCGGGCAATGAGCAGTTCTTC
CDR3aa: CASSLEVGAAGNEQFF
abundance: NA
v_gene: TRBV5-1
len: 16
d_gene: NA
j_gene: TRBJ2-1

CDR3nt: TGCAGTGCTAGAGATGAGGAATTAGGGTTCCAGCCCCAGCATTTT
CDR3aa: CSARDEELGFQPQHF
abundance: NA
v_gene: TRBV20-1
len: 15
d_gene: NA
j_gene: TRBJ1-5

CDR3nt: TGTGCCAGCAGTGACGGGAGGTCAGCTTTCTTT
CDR3aa: CASSDGRSAFF
abundance: NA
v_gene: TRBV12-3/TRBV12-4
len: 11
d_gene: NA
j_gene: TRBJ1-1

CDR3nt: TGTGCCAGCAGCTTAGCGCCGGGAGACTCCTACGAGCAGTACTTC
CDR3aa: CASSLAPGDSYEQYF
abundance: NA
v_gene: TRBV7-9
len: 15
d_gene: NA
j_gene: TRBJ2-7

CDR3nt: TGTGCCAGCAGTTACAAGGGACTAGCGGATAATGAGCAGTTCTTC
CDR3aa: CASSYKGLADNEQFF
abundance: NA
v_gene: TRBV6-5
len: 15
d_gene: TRBD2
j_gene: TRBJ2-1

CDR3nt: TGCAGTGCTATGAACGTAGACGGGGTCTACGAGCAGTACTTC
CDR3aa: CSAMNVDGVYEQYF
abundance: once
v_gene: TRBV20-1
len: 14
d_gene: NA
j_gene: TRBJ2-7

CDR3nt: TGCAGTGCTAGAAGGGAAGGGGGCGACGCAGAGACCCAGTACTTC
CDR3aa: CSARREGGDAETQYF
abundance: many
v_gene: TRBV20-1
len: 15
d_gene: TRBD1
j_gene: TRBJ2-5